Presented here are 26 T cell receptor beta chains from one specimen sequenced in a study of naive and memory T cell subsets. Two oligonucleotides, mixed equimolar, formed the beta constant-region primer covering TRBC1 and TRBC2. TCRdb re-analysed the UMI-ligation and nested PCR reads in MiXCR, keeping a single row per CDR3 protein. The sample carries around 35,000 distinct CDR3 sequences, about an eighth recorded once. The specimen sequenced was effector memory CD4+ T cells from blood. As for subset: effector memory, CD45RA- CD27-. The origin of the receptors is a human donor in good health.

V is TRBV11-2 and J is TRBJ2-4; D is possibly TRBD2 (6 bases). The CDR3 has 15 amino acids. Germline-derived CDR1 and CDR2 are SGHAT and FQNNGV. The V end was cut by 5 bases, the J end by 6 bases, with 17 bases between. The DNA for the CDR3 is TGTGCCAGCAGCCAAGGCGGAGCGGGCTTAAACATTCAGTACTTC. This encodes CASSQGGAGLNIQYF.

The J gene is TRBJ2-2, the V gene TRBV5-4, with D unclear. The CDR3 covers 12 residues. Per germline, CDR1 SGHNT and CDR2 YYREEE (reference sequence). Trimming removed 2 bases at V and 6 bases at J, with 5 bases between. CDR3 sequence (DNA): TGTGCCAGCAGCTTACCCCCCGGGGAGCTGTTTTTT. It is translated as CASSLPPGELFF.

This clonotype was seen a few times. The CDR3 nucleotides are TGTGCCAGCAGTTACAACGGGGGCGGTTCACCCCTCCACTTT. It translates to CASSYNGGGSPLHF. The rearrangement joins TRBV6-5 to TRBJ1-6, with D perhaps matching TRBD1 (6 bases). The germline V gene encodes CDR1 MNHEY and CDR2 SVGAGI. V lost 2 bases and J lost 9, with 11 bases in between. The CDR3 consists of 14 residues.

The chain joins TRBV20-1 to TRBJ2-3; 9 bases match TRBD2. CDR3 length equals 15 residues. The germline V gene encodes CDR1 DFQATT and CDR2 SNEGSKA (reference sequence). The junction had 7 bases not matched to a gene; V was cut back by 5 bases and J by 1 base. The CDR3 DNA is TGCAGTGCTCGGGATAGCGGGAGAGGCACAGATACGCAGTATTTT. Encoded protein: CSARDSGRGTDTQYF.

The chain joins TRBV12-3 or TRBV12-4 to TRBJ2-1; D gene ambiguous. V was clipped by 0 bases and J by 6 bases, with 12 bases between them. The CDR3 sequence is 15 residues long. This CDR3 is CASSLAVRASNEQFF. CDR3 coding DNA: TGTGCCAGCAGTTTAGCAGTCCGGGCGTCCAATGAGCAGTTCTTC.

This clonotype was counted between two and nine times. The V and J genes are TRBV7-9 and TRBJ1-4; the D gene is possibly TRBD1 (5 bases). Germline CDR1 reads SEHNR; CDR2 reads FQNEAQ (reference sequence). Trimming took off 4 bases at V and 8 bases at J, with 8 bases between the two ends. This CDR3 region has 12 residues. The CDR3 DNA reads TGTGCCAGCAGCTCCAGACAGGAAAAACTGTTTTTT. As protein: CASSSRQEKLFF.

This clonotype was observed at least ten times. The CDR3 spells CASSSQYSGANVLTF. CDR3 bases: TGTGCCAGCAGCTCACAGTACTCTGGGGCCAACGTCCTGACTTTC. The V call is TRBV5-4, the J call TRBJ2-6; D not resolved. V lost 3 bases to trimming and J lost 0 bases, with 7 bases between them. The germline CDR1 and CDR2 sequences are SGHNT and YYREEE (reference sequence). The length of the CDR3 is 15 residues. The full variable domain, rest sourced from reference TRBV5-4 and TRBJ2-6, is ETGVTQSPTHLIKTRGQQVTLRCSSQSGHNTVSWYQQALGQGPQFIFQYYREEENGRGNFPPRFSGLQFPNYSSELNVNALELDDSALYLCASSSQYSGANVLTFGAGSRLTVL.

In this sample, this clonotype is medium-sized. V and J are TRBV5-1 and TRBJ1-2, with 9 bases lining up with TRBD1. With V trimmed by 6 bases and J by 3 bases, 6 bases remained unmatched. Germline values: CDR1 SGHRS, CDR2 YFSETQ. The length of the CDR3 is 14 residues. The CDR3 spells CASNPGTGYYGYTF. The CDR3 DNA reads TGCGCCAGCAACCCCGGGACAGGGTACTATGGCTACACCTTC.

The J gene is TRBJ2-7, the V gene TRBV10-3; the match to TRBD2 covers 14 bases. The CDR3 sequence is 18 residues long. V dropped 6 bases and J dropped 0; count of bases not matched to a gene: 10. Germline CDR1 and CDR2: ENHRY and SYGVKD. The CDR3 reads CAISTTSGRALSSYEQYF. The CDR3 DNA is TGTGCCATCAGCACGACTAGCGGGAGGGCCCTGAGCTCCTACGAGCAGTACTTC.

In its sample, this clonotype is medium-sized. This chain connects TRBV20-1 to TRBJ2-1; 12 nucleotides line up with TRBD2. V shed 5 bases and J 5 bases; nucleotides not matched to a gene: 10. In germline, CDR1 is DFQATT, CDR2 SNEGSKA (reference sequence). The length of the CDR3 is 16 residues. CDR3 region: CSAPGLAGSFDNEQFF. Written as DNA, the CDR3 is TGCAGTGCTCCCGGACTAGCGGGATCGTTTGACAATGAGCAGTTCTTC.

This clonotype is termed medium-sized. J is TRBJ2-5 and V is TRBV5-1; D uncertain. Germline V gene data show CDR1 as SGHRS and CDR2 as YFSETQ. This CDR3 contains 11 residues. V lost 4 bases to trimming and J lost 1 base, with 2 bases between them. The chain's CDR3 is CASSLQETQYF. As DNA, the CDR3 is TGCGCCAGCAGCCTCCAAGAGACCCAGTACTTC.

This chain joins TRBV20-1 and TRBJ2-7; 8 positions agree with TRBD1. This CDR3 is 16 amino acids long. Germline V lookup: CDR1 DFQATT, CDR2 SNEGSKA (reference sequence). With 3 bases clipped from V and 3 bases from J, the junction kept 13 bases outside the gene matches. CDR3 sequence (DNA): TGCAGTGCTAGGAACCCCTGGACAGGGAAAGACTACGAGCAGTACTTC. Its protein product is CSARNPWTGKDYEQYF.

On this clonotype itself: A much larger clone differs by one base, so this may be a read error. The V gene is TRBV6-5, the J gene TRBJ2-1; TRBD2 agrees at 8 bases. The J segment lost 6 bases and the V segment lost 5 bases, leaving 12 bases of the junction unmatched. CDR3 length: 16 amino acids. Per germline, CDR1 MNHEY and CDR2 SVGAGI. The CDR3 nucleotides read TGTGCCAGCAGTAACGGAAGCGGGGGAGCCCTCAATGAGCAGTTCTTC. Protein product: CASSNGSGGALNEQFF.

The rearrangement joins TRBV18 to TRBJ2-2; 12 nucleotides align to TRBD1. The CDR3 is 16 amino acids. Germline lookup yields CDR1 KGHSH and CDR2 LQKENI. Trimming at V came to 3 bases and at J to 7 bases, leaving 6 bases not matched to a gene. The CDR3 nucleotides read TGTGCCAGCTCACCGGGACAGGGGGCGCGTGACGGGGAGCTGTTTTTT. Its translation is CASSPGQGARDGELFF.

This clonotype has a count of ten or more. V gene TRBV2 combines with J gene TRBJ2-7; 8 positions match TRBD2. CDR3 size: 15 residues. The trim removed 10 bases at V and 6 bases at J, leaving 17 bases unmatched. CDR1 SNHLY and CDR2 FYNNEI come from the germline V gene. For the CDR3, the DNA is TGTGCCATCCCTCCCTCAGGAGCGGGAGAGGTCGAGCAGTACTTC. This codes for CAIPPSGAGEVEQYF. Full variable domain (outside the CDR3, taken from reference TRBV2 and TRBJ2-7): EPEVTQTPSHQVTQMGQEVILRCVPISNHLYFYWYRQILGQKVEFLVSFYNNEISEKSEIFDDQFSVERPDGSNFTLKIRSTKLEDSAMYFCAIPPSGAGEVEQYFGPGTRLTVT.

This clonotype was detected ten times or more. The chain combines TRBV29-1 with TRBJ1-5; D is uncertain. V was clipped by 4 bases and J by 0 bases, with 7 bases between them. Germline CDR1 is SQVTM and CDR2 is ANQGSEA. This CDR3 is 13 amino acids long. The CDR3 region is CSVAEYSNQPQHF. CDR3 DNA: TGCAGCGTTGCAGAGTATAGCAATCAGCCCCAGCATTTT.

This clonotype was counted a few times. Written as DNA, the CDR3 is TGTGCCAGCAGCCGCGCCGGGACAGGGTTCAATGAGCAGTTCTTC. Protein product: CASSRAGTGFNEQFF. J is TRBJ2-1 and V is TRBV28, with 9 nucleotides matching TRBD1. Per germline, CDR1 MDHEN and CDR2 SYDVKM. The J segment lost 6 bases and the V segment lost 6 bases, leaving 9 bases of the junction unmatched. This CDR3 spans 15 amino acids.

Relative to its sample, this clonotype is medium-sized (0.01 to 0.1%). The J gene is TRBJ2-2, the V gene TRBV29-1, with D possibly TRBD2 on 6 matching bases. V was trimmed by 1 base and J by 4 bases, leaving 10 bases between them. Germline CDR1 is SQVTM and CDR2 is ANQGSEA. The CDR3 consists of 14 residues. CDR3 in amino acids: CSVEGQGGTGELFF. The CDR3 nucleotides read TGCAGCGTTGAAGGCCAGGGAGGCACCGGGGAGCTGTTTTTT.

This clonotype came up many times. V usage is TRBV7-2 and J usage is TRBJ2-7; TRBD2 might be the D (6 bases). Germline-derived CDR1 and CDR2 are SGHTA and FQGNSA. V was trimmed by 4 bases and J by 5 bases, leaving 18 bases between them. The CDR3 is 15 residues long. This CDR3 is CASSSSGSPRDEQYF. The DNA of the CDR3 is TGTGCCAGCAGCTCAAGCGGGTCCCCCAGGGACGAGCAGTACTTC.

At least ten counts were recorded for this clonotype. The genes are TRBV20-1 and TRBJ2-7, with D unclear. The CDR3 is 12 residues long. Germline values: CDR1 DFQATT, CDR2 SNEGSKA (reference sequence). Between the trimmed V and J ends, which lost 1 base and 3 bases, there was a span of 7 bases. The DNA for the CDR3 is TGCAGTGCTAGAGTCCCATACTACGAGCAGTACTTC. It translates to CSARVPYYEQYF.

V gene TRBV19 combines with J gene TRBJ2-2; maybe TRBD2 (5 bases). Between the trimmed V and J ends, which lost 7 bases and 4 bases, there was a span of 16 bases. Germline V gene lookup returns CDR1 LNHDA and CDR2 SQIVND (reference sequence). The CDR3 is 15 amino acids. The CDR3 bases are TGTGCCAGTACCAACTCGGACTTTAGCACCGGGGAGCTGTTTTTT. Protein: CASTNSDFSTGELFF.

This clonotype appeared once. The rearrangement links TRBV7-3 to TRBJ2-1, with 9 bases lining up with TRBD2. The CDR3 sequence is 17 residues long. Germline assignment: CDR1 SGHTA and CDR2 FQGTGA. Trimming cost V 5 bases and J 7 bases; bases outside gene matches: 15. The CDR3 region is CASSPPGLAGRWNEQFF. The CDR3 nucleotides are TGTGCCAGCAGCCCCCCGGGGCTAGCGGGAAGGTGGAATGAGCAGTTCTTC.

The chain has TRBV7-6 and TRBJ1-6; D not resolved. V lost 5 bases to trimming and J lost 0 bases, with 11 bases between them. This CDR3 is built from 16 residues. In germline, CDR1 is SGHVS, CDR2 FNYEAQ. CDR3 sequence reads: CASSPAPASYNSPLHF. CDR3 nucleotide sequence: TGTGCCAGCAGCCCGGCTCCTGCCTCCTATAATTCACCCCTCCACTTT.

The chain links TRBV27 to TRBJ2-1; 8 bases fit TRBD2. With V trimmed by 8 bases and J by 7 bases, 13 bases remained unmatched. The CDR3 has 15 amino acids. Germline V CDR1 and CDR2: MNHEY, SMNVEV (reference sequence). The CDR3 loop reads CASLREVAGSNEQFF. The CDR3 nucleotides are TGTGCCAGCCTTAGGGAAGTAGCGGGAAGTAATGAGCAGTTCTTC.

By sample share, this clonotype is medium-sized (0.01 to 0.1%). V and J are TRBV28 and TRBJ2-5; 9 nucleotides agree with TRBD1. This CDR3 region has 16 residues. The ends lost 5 bases at V and 6 bases at J; junction bases unmatched: 13. Germline-derived CDR1 and CDR2 are MDHEN and SYDVKM. CDR3 sequence: CASSPPGDRVTKTQYF. The CDR3 DNA reads TGTGCCAGCAGTCCCCCCGGGGACAGGGTTACAAAGACCCAGTACTTC.

This clonotype has just a few counts. J is TRBJ2-7 and V is TRBV5-6; TRBD1 aligns across 10 bases. V gave up 0 bases and J gave up 6 bases; unmatched junction bases: 6. CDR3 length: 15 amino acids. Germline V gene sequence: CDR1 SGHDT, CDR2 YYEEEE. CDR3 region: CASSLGQGALREQYF. The DNA of the CDR3 is TGTGCCAGCAGCTTGGGACAGGGGGCGCTTCGCGAGCAGTACTTC.